The source of this TCR beta chain is a study of T cell responses to AZD1222 COVID-19 vaccine. General study points: Most donors were white British and more were female, and clonal diversity was possibly underestimated. Rises in breadth and depth of Spike-specific TCRs came after two AZD1222 doses.

TCRdb's copy holds only in-frame clones and misses some; the assay was immunoSEQ multiplex PCR. The table includes approximately 110,000 clones, 85% to 90% detected once. This clone has just one count. Its cognate antigen is unknown. Trimming shortened V by 3 bases and J by 2 bases, and 14 bases separated the two germline ends. The CDR3 is 15 residues long. The germline CDR1 and CDR2 sequences are KGHSH and LQKENI. The specimen comprised peripheral blood, sampled on day 0 of AZD1222 vaccination. V and J are TRBV18 and TRBJ2-7; perhaps TRBD1 as D (5 bases). The sequence derives from an adult in good health. The CDR3 sequence is CASSPLGDGTYEQYF. The CDR3 coding sequence is TGTGCCAGCTCACCCCTAGGGGATGGGACCTACGAGCAGTACTTC.